This is a list of T cell receptor beta chains from one sample in a study of T cells in Graves' hyperthyroidism and ophthalmopathy. TCRdb re-derived calls from the multiplex PCR reads in MiXCR, one entry per CDR3 protein. The sample shows about 600,000 distinct CDR3 sequences, around 13% of them seen only once. What was sequenced was blood. These receptors were taken from a woman in her forties or fifties with Graves' ophthalmopathy. Each CDR3 is given with its conserved first and last residue. The D gene is left open where the match is weak. Clone sizes are given selectively: once, few, many, or a class where the clone is expanded.

v_gene: TRBV28
abundance: many
len: 18
d_gene: TRBD2
j_gene: TRBJ2-7
CDR3aa: CASSSLRTDSGSSYEQYF
CDR3nt: TGTGCCAGCAGTTCCCTCAGGACGGATAGCGGGAGCTCCTACGAGCAGTACTTC

v_gene: TRBV12-3/TRBV12-4
abundance: many
len: 13
d_gene: -
j_gene: TRBJ1-1
CDR3aa: CASSQLRNTEAFF
CDR3nt: TGTGCCAGCAGTCAGCTACGGAACACTGAAGCTTTCTTT

v_gene: TRBV12-5
abundance: -
len: 14
d_gene: -
j_gene: TRBJ1-3
CDR3aa: CASGLVRGRNTIYF
CDR3nt: TGTGCTAGTGGTTTGGTACGAGGACGGAACACCATATATTTT

v_gene: TRBV5-1
abundance: many
len: 15
d_gene: TRBD2
j_gene: TRBJ2-1
CDR3aa: CASSFGTTSYNEQFF
CDR3nt: TGCGCCAGCAGCTTTGGGACTACCTCCTACAATGAGCAGTTCTTC

v_gene: TRBV27
abundance: -
len: 14
d_gene: -
j_gene: TRBJ2-7
CDR3aa: CASSLGTYSYEQYF
CDR3nt: TGTGCCAGCAGTTTAGGGACATACTCCTACGAGCAGTACTTC

v_gene: TRBV6-2/TRBV6-3
abundance: many
len: 13
d_gene: -
j_gene: TRBJ2-7
CDR3aa: CASKTLRPYEQYF
CDR3nt: TGTGCCAGCAAGACACTGAGGCCCTACGAGCAGTACTTC

v_gene: TRBV28
abundance: many
len: 14
d_gene: -
j_gene: TRBJ2-7
CDR3aa: CASSFDRISYEQYF
CDR3nt: TGTGCCAGCAGTTTTGACAGAATCTCCTACGAGCAGTACTTC

v_gene: TRBV5-1
abundance: -
len: 14
d_gene: -
j_gene: TRBJ2-3
CDR3aa: CASRFSPDPDTQYF
CDR3nt: TGCGCCAGCAGATTTTCCCCCGACCCAGATACGCAGTATTTT

v_gene: TRBV24-1
abundance: -
len: 20
d_gene: -
j_gene: TRBJ2-3
CDR3aa: CATSDPNSPGGGFVTDTQYF
CDR3nt: TGTGCCACCAGTGACCCTAACTCACCAGGTGGGGGGTTTGTGACAGATACGCAGTATTTT

v_gene: TRBV13
abundance: -
len: 16
d_gene: TRBD2
j_gene: TRBJ2-5
CDR3aa: CASSFGTSGSQETQYF
CDR3nt: TGTGCCAGCAGCTTTGGGACTAGCGGGTCCCAAGAGACCCAGTACTTC

v_gene: TRBV10-3
abundance: few
len: 14
d_gene: -
j_gene: TRBJ2-5
CDR3aa: CAISESSRELTQYF
CDR3nt: TGTGCCATCAGTGAGTCGAGCAGGGAGCTGACCCAGTACTTC

v_gene: TRBV11-1
abundance: many
len: 15
d_gene: -
j_gene: TRBJ2-3
CDR3aa: CASSFMRGGADTQYF
CDR3nt: TGTGCCAGCAGCTTCATGAGGGGGGGAGCAGATACGCAGTATTTT

v_gene: TRBV28
abundance: many
len: 16
d_gene: -
j_gene: TRBJ2-1
CDR3aa: CASSEVGRSSYNEQFF
CDR3nt: TGTGCCAGCAGTGAAGTAGGACGGAGCTCCTACAATGAGCAGTTCTTC

v_gene: TRBV5-1
abundance: many
len: 16
d_gene: TRBD2
j_gene: TRBJ2-3
CDR3aa: CASSSSGRASTDTQYF
CDR3nt: TGCGCCAGCAGCTCGAGCGGGAGGGCTAGCACAGATACGCAGTATTTT

v_gene: TRBV7-2
abundance: many
len: 12
d_gene: -
j_gene: TRBJ1-2
CDR3aa: CASNSYSYGYTF
CDR3nt: TGTGCCAGCAACTCGTACAGCTATGGCTACACCTTC

v_gene: TRBV7-6
abundance: -
len: 16
d_gene: TRBD1
j_gene: TRBJ1-4
CDR3aa: CASSETVTGKNEKLFF
CDR3nt: TGTGCCAGCAGCGAGACGGTGACAGGGAAGAATGAAAAACTGTTTTTT

v_gene: TRBV28
abundance: once
len: 12
d_gene: TRBD2
j_gene: TRBJ2-7
CDR3aa: CASRIAGGEQYF
CDR3nt: TGTGCCAGCAGAATAGCGGGAGGCGAGCAGTACTTC

v_gene: TRBV7-8
abundance: -
len: 16
d_gene: TRBD2
j_gene: TRBJ2-1
CDR3aa: CASSLVGTSNLDEQFF
CDR3nt: TGTGCCAGCAGCTTAGTCGGGACTAGTAATTTAGATGAGCAGTTCTTC

v_gene: TRBV5-1
abundance: many
len: 14
d_gene: TRBD1
j_gene: TRBJ2-3
CDR3aa: CASSLEQGADTQYF
CDR3nt: TGCGCCAGCAGCTTGGAGCAGGGGGCAGATACGCAGTATTTT

v_gene: TRBV6-5
abundance: -
len: 18
d_gene: -
j_gene: TRBJ2-1
CDR3aa: CASSSRLPNTGSYNEQFF
CDR3nt: TGTGCCAGCAGTTCCCGCCTACCCAACACGGGATCCTACAATGAGCAGTTCTTC

v_gene: TRBV12-3/TRBV12-4
abundance: many
len: 13
d_gene: -
j_gene: TRBJ1-6
CDR3aa: CASTVGSRSPLHF
CDR3nt: TGTGCCAGCACTGTGGGGAGCCGGTCACCCCTCCACTTT

v_gene: TRBV20-1
abundance: many
len: 15
d_gene: TRBD2
j_gene: TRBJ2-1
CDR3aa: CSAEREARPNNEQFF
CDR3nt: TGCAGTGCTGAGCGGGAGGCCCGTCCGAACAATGAGCAGTTCTTC

v_gene: TRBV7-8
abundance: few
len: 15
d_gene: TRBD1
j_gene: TRBJ1-6
CDR3aa: CASRPTGWPNSPLHF
CDR3nt: TGTGCCAGCAGACCGACAGGGTGGCCAAATTCACCCCTCCACTTT

v_gene: TRBV5-1
abundance: many
len: 16
d_gene: -
j_gene: TRBJ2-2
CDR3aa: CASSLLQGPDTGELFF
CDR3nt: TGCGCCAGCAGCCTACTGCAGGGGCCAGACACCGGGGAGCTGTTTTTT

v_gene: TRBV11-2
abundance: many
len: 12
d_gene: -
j_gene: TRBJ2-5
CDR3aa: CASSLGFETQYF
CDR3nt: TGTGCCAGCAGCTTAGGCTTCGAGACCCAGTACTTC

v_gene: TRBV20-1
abundance: many
len: 16
d_gene: -
j_gene: TRBJ2-1
CDR3aa: CSASGPLTARVDEQFF
CDR3nt: TGCAGTGCTAGCGGCCCCCTAACGGCCCGGGTGGATGAGCAGTTCTTC

v_gene: TRBV28
abundance: many
len: 16
d_gene: TRBD2
j_gene: TRBJ2-1
CDR3aa: CASSFQLAGGGNEQFF
CDR3nt: TGTGCCAGCAGTTTCCAACTAGCGGGAGGAGGTAATGAGCAGTTCTTC

v_gene: TRBV12-3/TRBV12-4
abundance: many
len: 14
d_gene: -
j_gene: TRBJ1-6
CDR3aa: CASSFKGQNSPLHF
CDR3nt: TGTGCCAGCAGTTTTAAGGGTCAGAACTCACCCCTCCACTTT

v_gene: TRBV5-1
abundance: few
len: 13
d_gene: -
j_gene: TRBJ2-5
CDR3aa: CASSLASGETQYF
CDR3nt: TGCGCCAGCAGCTTGGCATCGGGAGAGACCCAGTACTTC

v_gene: TRBV7-8
abundance: many
len: 14
d_gene: -
j_gene: TRBJ1-1
CDR3aa: CASSRLGGATEAFF
CDR3nt: TGTGCCAGCAGCCGCCTCGGGGGGGCCACTGAAGCTTTCTTT

v_gene: TRBV6-1
abundance: -
len: 17
d_gene: TRBD2
j_gene: TRBJ2-3
CDR3aa: CASREGTSARGADTQYF
CDR3nt: TGTGCCAGCAGAGAAGGGACTAGCGCCAGGGGGGCAGATACGCAGTATTTT

v_gene: TRBV9
abundance: many
len: 16
d_gene: TRBD2
j_gene: TRBJ2-7
CDR3aa: CASSVGLAGGTYEQYF
CDR3nt: TGTGCCAGCAGCGTAGGGCTAGCGGGGGGAACCTACGAGCAGTACTTC

v_gene: TRBV7-2
abundance: many
len: 13
d_gene: -
j_gene: TRBJ2-1
CDR3aa: CASSRSPLGEQFF
CDR3nt: TGTGCCAGCAGCCGGAGCCCCCTGGGAGAGCAGTTCTTC

v_gene: TRBV20-1
abundance: few
len: 14
d_gene: -
j_gene: TRBJ1-3
CDR3aa: CSAMRNRVGNTIYF
CDR3nt: TGCAGTGCTATGCGCAACAGGGTCGGAAACACCATATATTTT

v_gene: TRBV6-2/TRBV6-3
abundance: many
len: 16
d_gene: -
j_gene: TRBJ1-3
CDR3aa: CASSYLAGSSGNTIYF
CDR3nt: TGTGCCAGCAGTTACCTCGCCGGAAGCTCTGGAAACACCATATATTTT

v_gene: TRBV29-1
abundance: -
len: 15
d_gene: -
j_gene: TRBJ1-1
CDR3aa: CSCTTGLPANTEAFF
CDR3nt: TGCAGCTGCACGACAGGTCTTCCCGCGAACACTGAAGCTTTCTTT

v_gene: TRBV6-1
abundance: many
len: 15
d_gene: TRBD2
j_gene: TRBJ2-1
CDR3aa: CASSDGTSGVNEQFF
CDR3nt: TGTGCCAGCAGTGATGGGACTAGCGGAGTCAATGAGCAGTTCTTC

v_gene: TRBV6-1
abundance: few
len: 16
d_gene: TRBD2
j_gene: TRBJ2-5
CDR3aa: CASSDRTSGSGETQYF
CDR3nt: TGTGCCAGCAGTGACCGGACTAGCGGGAGCGGGGAGACCCAGTACTTC

v_gene: TRBV2
abundance: many
len: 18
d_gene: TRBD2
j_gene: TRBJ2-5
CDR3aa: CASREGLRLAGVRETQYF
CDR3nt: TGTGCCAGCAGGGAGGGACTGCGACTAGCGGGAGTTCGAGAGACCCAGTACTTC

v_gene: TRBV27
abundance: -
len: 17
d_gene: TRBD2
j_gene: TRBJ2-1
CDR3aa: CASSLRPGLAGDNEQFF
CDR3nt: TGTGCCAGCAGTTTACGACCGGGACTAGCGGGAGACAATGAGCAGTTCTTC

v_gene: TRBV9
abundance: few
len: 16
d_gene: -
j_gene: TRBJ2-7
CDR3aa: CASSGGPPQGTYEQYF
CDR3nt: TGTGCCAGCAGCGGGGGCCCCCCCCAGGGGACCTACGAGCAGTACTTC

v_gene: TRBV12-3/TRBV12-4
abundance: many
len: 19
d_gene: -
j_gene: TRBJ1-5
CDR3aa: CASSLIPEFVRQTNQPQHF
CDR3nt: TGTGCCAGCAGCCTGATCCCTGAATTCGTACGACAGACTAATCAGCCCCAGCATTTT

v_gene: TRBV28
abundance: many
len: 15
d_gene: TRBD1
j_gene: TRBJ1-2
CDR3aa: CASSSPGTDNYGYTF
CDR3nt: TGTGCCAGCAGTTCCCCCGGGACAGATAACTATGGCTACACCTTC

v_gene: TRBV5-1
abundance: many
len: 15
d_gene: -
j_gene: TRBJ2-2
CDR3aa: CASSLSGQTSGELFF
CDR3nt: TGCGCCAGCAGCTTGTCCGGCCAAACGAGCGGGGAGCTGTTTTTT

v_gene: TRBV5-1
abundance: many
len: 14
d_gene: -
j_gene: TRBJ1-1
CDR3aa: CASTTDTSDTEAFF
CDR3nt: TGCGCCAGCACGACCGATACCTCGGACACTGAAGCTTTCTTT

v_gene: TRBV11-3
abundance: -
len: 12
d_gene: -
j_gene: TRBJ1-6
CDR3aa: CASSLAGSPLHF
CDR3nt: TGTGCCAGCAGCTTAGCCGGTTCACCCCTCCACTTT

v_gene: TRBV5-1
abundance: many
len: 16
d_gene: TRBD1
j_gene: TRBJ1-1
CDR3aa: CASSFQGAQVGTEAFF
CDR3nt: TGCGCCAGCAGCTTCCAGGGGGCGCAGGTCGGCACTGAAGCTTTCTTT

v_gene: TRBV20-1
abundance: many
len: 14
d_gene: TRBD2
j_gene: TRBJ2-3
CDR3aa: CSARLAGVADTQYF
CDR3nt: TGCAGTGCTAGACTAGCGGGAGTAGCAGATACGCAGTATTTT

v_gene: TRBV5-1
abundance: many
len: 13
d_gene: -
j_gene: TRBJ2-7
CDR3aa: CASSRRQAYEQYF
CDR3nt: TGCGCCAGCAGCAGGCGGCAGGCCTACGAGCAGTACTTC

v_gene: TRBV27
abundance: many
len: 15
d_gene: TRBD1
j_gene: TRBJ2-7
CDR3aa: CASSLARRDRAEQYF
CDR3nt: TGTGCCAGCAGTTTAGCGCGCCGGGACAGGGCCGAGCAGTACTTC

v_gene: TRBV28
abundance: many
len: 13
d_gene: -
j_gene: TRBJ2-7
CDR3aa: CASSPGGIYEQYF
CDR3nt: TGTGCCAGCAGTCCGGGCGGCATCTACGAGCAGTACTTC

v_gene: TRBV4-2
abundance: few
len: 17
d_gene: -
j_gene: TRBJ2-1
CDR3aa: CASSQEGPESSYNEQFF
CDR3nt: TGTGCCAGCAGCCAAGAAGGGCCGGAAAGCTCCTACAATGAGCAGTTCTTC

v_gene: TRBV29-1
abundance: -
len: 13
d_gene: -
j_gene: TRBJ1-1
CDR3aa: CSVSGGSGQEAFF
CDR3nt: TGCAGCGTTAGTGGGGGCTCAGGACAGGAAGCTTTCTTT

v_gene: TRBV18
abundance: many
len: 13
d_gene: TRBD1
j_gene: TRBJ1-1
CDR3aa: CASSLQDRTEAFF
CDR3nt: TGTGCCAGCTCACTTCAGGACAGGACTGAAGCTTTCTTT

v_gene: TRBV28
abundance: many
len: 16
d_gene: -
j_gene: TRBJ2-4
CDR3aa: CASSPPGTTAKNIQYF
CDR3nt: TGTGCCAGCAGCCCTCCTGGTACTACAGCCAAAAACATTCAGTACTTC

v_gene: TRBV20-1
abundance: many
len: 15
d_gene: -
j_gene: TRBJ2-1
CDR3aa: CSALSVWSSYNEQFF
CDR3nt: TGCAGTGCTCTTAGCGTGTGGAGCTCCTACAATGAGCAGTTCTTC

v_gene: TRBV4-2
abundance: -
len: 15
d_gene: TRBD1
j_gene: TRBJ1-1
CDR3aa: CASSRSTGLNTEAFF
CDR3nt: TGTGCCAGCAGCCGGTCGACAGGGTTGAACACTGAAGCTTTCTTT